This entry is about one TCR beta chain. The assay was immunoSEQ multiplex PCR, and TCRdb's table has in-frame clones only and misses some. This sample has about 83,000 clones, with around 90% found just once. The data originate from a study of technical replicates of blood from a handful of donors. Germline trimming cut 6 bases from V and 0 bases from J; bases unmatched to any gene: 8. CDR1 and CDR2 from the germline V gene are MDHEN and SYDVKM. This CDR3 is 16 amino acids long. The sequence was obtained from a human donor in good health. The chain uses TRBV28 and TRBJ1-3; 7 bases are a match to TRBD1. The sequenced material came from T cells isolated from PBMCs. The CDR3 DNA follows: TGTGCCAGCAGACGCGTCGACAGGGACTCTGGAAACACCATATATTTT. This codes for CASRRVDRDSGNTIYF.